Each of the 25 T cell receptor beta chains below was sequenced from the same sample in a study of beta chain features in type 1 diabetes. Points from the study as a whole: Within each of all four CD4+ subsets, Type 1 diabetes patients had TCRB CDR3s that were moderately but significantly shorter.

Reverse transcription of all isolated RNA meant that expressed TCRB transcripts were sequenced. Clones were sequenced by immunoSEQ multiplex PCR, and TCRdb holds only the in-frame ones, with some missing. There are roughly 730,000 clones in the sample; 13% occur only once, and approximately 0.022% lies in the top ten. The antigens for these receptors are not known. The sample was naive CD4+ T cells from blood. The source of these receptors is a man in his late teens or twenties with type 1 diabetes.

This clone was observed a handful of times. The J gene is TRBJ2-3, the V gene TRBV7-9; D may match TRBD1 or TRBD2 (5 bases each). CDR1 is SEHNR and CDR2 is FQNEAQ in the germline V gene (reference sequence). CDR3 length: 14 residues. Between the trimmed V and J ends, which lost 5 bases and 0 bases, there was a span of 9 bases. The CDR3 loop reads CASSTRDSTDTQYF. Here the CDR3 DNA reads TGTGCCAGCAGCACGAGGGACAGCACAGATACGCAGTATTTT. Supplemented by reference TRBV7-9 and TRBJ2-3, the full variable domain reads DTGVSQNPRHKITKRGQNVTFRCDPISEHNRLYWYRQTLGQGPEFLTYFQNEAQLEKSRLLSDRFSAERPKGSFSTLEIQRTEQGDSAMYLCASSTRDSTDTQYFGPGTRLTVL.

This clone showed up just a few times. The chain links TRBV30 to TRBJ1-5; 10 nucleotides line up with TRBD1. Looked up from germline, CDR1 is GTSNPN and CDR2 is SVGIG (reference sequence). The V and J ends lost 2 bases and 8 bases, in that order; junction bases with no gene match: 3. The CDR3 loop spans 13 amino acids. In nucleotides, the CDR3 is TGTGCCTGGAGTCGACAGGGGGCAAAGCCCCAGCATTTT. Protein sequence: CAWSRQGAKPQHF.

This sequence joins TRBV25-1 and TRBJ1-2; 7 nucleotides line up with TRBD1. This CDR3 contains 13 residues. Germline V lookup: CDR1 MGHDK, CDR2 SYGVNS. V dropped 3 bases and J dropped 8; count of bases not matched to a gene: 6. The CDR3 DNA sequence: TGTGCCAGCAGTGACAGGGGGTGGCGGGGCTACACCTTC. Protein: CASSDRGWRGYTF.

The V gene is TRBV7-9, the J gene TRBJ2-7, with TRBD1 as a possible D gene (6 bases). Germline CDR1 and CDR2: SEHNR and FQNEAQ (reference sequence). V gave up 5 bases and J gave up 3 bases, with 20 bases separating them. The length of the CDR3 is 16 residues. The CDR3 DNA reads TGTGCCAGCAGCGAAGCGAAGGCCAGGGGTGACTACGAGCAGTACTTC. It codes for CASSEAKARGDYEQYF.

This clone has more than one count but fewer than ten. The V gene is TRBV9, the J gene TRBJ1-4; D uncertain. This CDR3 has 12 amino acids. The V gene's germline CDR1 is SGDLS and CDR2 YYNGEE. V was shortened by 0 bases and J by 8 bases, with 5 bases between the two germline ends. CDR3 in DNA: TGTGCCAGCAGCGTAGAGGACGAAAAACTGTTTTTT. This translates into CASSVEDEKLFF.

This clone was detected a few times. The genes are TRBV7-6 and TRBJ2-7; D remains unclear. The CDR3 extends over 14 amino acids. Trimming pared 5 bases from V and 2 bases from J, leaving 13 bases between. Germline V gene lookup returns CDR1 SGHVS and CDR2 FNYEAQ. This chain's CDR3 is CASSQQTGAYEQYF. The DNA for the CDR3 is TGTGCCAGCAGCCAACAAACTGGGGCCTACGAGCAGTACTTC. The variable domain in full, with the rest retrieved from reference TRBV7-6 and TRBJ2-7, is GAGVSQSPRYKVTKRGQDVALRCDPISGHVSLYWYRQALGQGPEFLTYFNYEAQQDKSGLPNDRFSAERPEGSISTLTIQRTEQRDSAMYRCASSQQTGAYEQYFGPGTRLTVT.

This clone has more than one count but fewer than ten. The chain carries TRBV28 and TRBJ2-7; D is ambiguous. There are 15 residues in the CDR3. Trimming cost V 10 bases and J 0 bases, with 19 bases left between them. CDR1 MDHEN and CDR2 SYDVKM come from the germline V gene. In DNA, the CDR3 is TGTGCCACCTTCCATTCCCTCGCAGGCTCCTACGAGCAGTACTTC. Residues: CATFHSLAGSYEQYF.

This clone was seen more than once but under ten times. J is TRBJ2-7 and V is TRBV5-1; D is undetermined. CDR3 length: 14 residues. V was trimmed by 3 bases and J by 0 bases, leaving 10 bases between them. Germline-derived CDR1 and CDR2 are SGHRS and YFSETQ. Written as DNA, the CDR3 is TGCGCCAGCAGCTCAGGTGAAACCTCCTACGAGCAGTACTTC. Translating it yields CASSSGETSYEQYF.

The CDR3 region has the DNA TGCGCCAGCACTAAAACTAGCGGGGGAGGCTCAGATACGCAGTATTTT. It encodes CASTKTSGGGSDTQYF. The rearrangement uses TRBV5-1 and TRBJ2-3, with TRBD2 identical over 11 bases. J gave up 4 bases and V 6 bases, and 10 bases lay outside the gene matches. Germline V lookup: CDR1 SGHRS, CDR2 YFSETQ. The CDR3 is 16 residues long.

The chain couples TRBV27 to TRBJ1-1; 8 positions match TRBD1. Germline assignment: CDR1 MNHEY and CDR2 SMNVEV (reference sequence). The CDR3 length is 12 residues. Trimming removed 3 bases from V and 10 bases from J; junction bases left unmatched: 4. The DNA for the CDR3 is TGTGCCAGCAGTTTCCAGGGGGCGAGAGCTTTCTTT. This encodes CASSFQGARAFF.

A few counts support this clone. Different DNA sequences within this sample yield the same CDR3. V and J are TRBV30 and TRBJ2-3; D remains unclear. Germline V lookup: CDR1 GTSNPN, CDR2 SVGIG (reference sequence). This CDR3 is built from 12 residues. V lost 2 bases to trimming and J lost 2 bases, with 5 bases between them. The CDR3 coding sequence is TGTGCCTGGAGTCCGAACACAGATACGCAGTATTTT. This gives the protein CAWSPNTDTQYF.

CDR3 DNA: TGTGCCAGCAGCGCTGGGACTAGCGGGGCTTTAGATACGCAGTATTTT. This encodes CASSAGTSGALDTQYF. This chain joins TRBV9 and TRBJ2-3; 13 bases fit TRBD2. Unmatched junction bases numbered 6, after V lost 3 bases and J lost 5 bases. The CDR3 has 16 residues. Germline V gives CDR1 SGDLS, CDR2 YYNGEE.

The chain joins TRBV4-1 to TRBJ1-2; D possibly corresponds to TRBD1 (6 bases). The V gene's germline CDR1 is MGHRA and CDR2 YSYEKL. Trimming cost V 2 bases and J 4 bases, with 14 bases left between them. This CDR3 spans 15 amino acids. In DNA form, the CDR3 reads TGCGCCAGCAGCCAACCGATCAGGGGAATCTATGGCTACACCTTC. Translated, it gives CASSQPIRGIYGYTF.

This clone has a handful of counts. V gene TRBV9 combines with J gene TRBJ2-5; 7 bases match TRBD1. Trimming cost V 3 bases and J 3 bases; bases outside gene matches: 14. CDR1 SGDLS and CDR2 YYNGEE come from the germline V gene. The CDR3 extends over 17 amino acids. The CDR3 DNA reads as TGTGCCAGCAGCGGGAGACCATGGGACAGACACGAAGAGACCCAGTACTTC. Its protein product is CASSGRPWDRHEETQYF.

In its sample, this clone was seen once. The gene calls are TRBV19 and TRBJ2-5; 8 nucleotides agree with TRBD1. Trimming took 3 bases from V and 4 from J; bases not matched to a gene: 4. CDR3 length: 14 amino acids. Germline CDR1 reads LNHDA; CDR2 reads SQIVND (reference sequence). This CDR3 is CASSIGTGGETQYF. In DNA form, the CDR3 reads TGTGCCAGTAGTATTGGGACAGGAGGAGAGACCCAGTACTTC.

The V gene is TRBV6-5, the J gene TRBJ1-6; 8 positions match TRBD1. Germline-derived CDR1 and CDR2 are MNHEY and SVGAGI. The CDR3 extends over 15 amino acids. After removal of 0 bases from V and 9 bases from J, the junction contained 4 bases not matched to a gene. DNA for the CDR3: TGTGCCAGCAGTTACTCGGACAGGGTTGGTTCACCCCTCCACTTT. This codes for CASSYSDRVGSPLHF.

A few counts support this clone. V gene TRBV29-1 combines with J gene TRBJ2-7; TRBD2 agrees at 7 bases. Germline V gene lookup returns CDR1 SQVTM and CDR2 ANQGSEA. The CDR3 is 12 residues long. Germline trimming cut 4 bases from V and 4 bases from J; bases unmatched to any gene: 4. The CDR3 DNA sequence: TGCAGCGTTGCCCAGGGACTATACGAGCAGTACTTC. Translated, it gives CSVAQGLYEQYF.

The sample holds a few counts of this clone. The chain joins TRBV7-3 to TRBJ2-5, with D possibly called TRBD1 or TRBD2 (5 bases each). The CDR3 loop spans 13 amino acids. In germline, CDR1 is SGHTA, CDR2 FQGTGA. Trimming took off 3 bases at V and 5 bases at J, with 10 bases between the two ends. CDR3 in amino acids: CASSFGAAETQYF. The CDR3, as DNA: TGTGCCAGCAGCTTCGGGGCCGCGGAGACCCAGTACTTC.

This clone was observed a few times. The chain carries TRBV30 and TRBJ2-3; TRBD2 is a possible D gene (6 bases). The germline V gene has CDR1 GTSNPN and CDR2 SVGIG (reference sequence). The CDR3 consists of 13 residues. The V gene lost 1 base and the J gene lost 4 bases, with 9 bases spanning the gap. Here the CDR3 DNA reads TGTGCCTGGAGTGGACTAGGGGCAGATACGCAGTATTTT. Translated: CAWSGLGADTQYF.

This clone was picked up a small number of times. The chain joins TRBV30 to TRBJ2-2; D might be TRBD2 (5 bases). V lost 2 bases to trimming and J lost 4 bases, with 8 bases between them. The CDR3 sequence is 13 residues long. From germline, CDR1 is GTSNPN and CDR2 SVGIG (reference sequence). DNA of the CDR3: TGTGCCTGGAGTATCCGGGGCACCGGGGAGCTGTTTTTT. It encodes CAWSIRGTGELFF. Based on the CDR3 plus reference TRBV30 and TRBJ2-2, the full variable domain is SQTIHQWPATLVQPVGSPLSLECTVEGTSNPNLYWYRQAAGRGLQLLFYSVGIGQISSEVPQNLSASRPQDRQFILSSKKLLLSDSGFYLCAWSIRGTGELFFGEGSRLTVL.

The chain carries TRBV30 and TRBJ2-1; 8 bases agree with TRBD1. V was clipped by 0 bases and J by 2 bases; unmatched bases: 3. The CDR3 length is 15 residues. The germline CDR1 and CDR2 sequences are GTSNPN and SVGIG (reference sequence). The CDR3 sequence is CAWSVRTGPYNEQFF. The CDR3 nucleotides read TGTGCCTGGAGTGTGAGGACAGGGCCCTACAATGAGCAGTTCTTC. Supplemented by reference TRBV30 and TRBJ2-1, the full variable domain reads SQTIHQWPATLVQPVGSPLSLECTVEGTSNPNLYWYRQAAGRGLQLLFYSVGIGQISSEVPQNLSASRPQDRQFILSSKKLLLSDSGFYLCAWSVRTGPYNEQFFGPGTRLTVL.

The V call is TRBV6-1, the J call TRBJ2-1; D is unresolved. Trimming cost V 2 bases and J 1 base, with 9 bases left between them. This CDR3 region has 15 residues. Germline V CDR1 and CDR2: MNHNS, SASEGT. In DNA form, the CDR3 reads TGTGCCAGCAGTGAAAGAGCTGGGTCCTACAATGAGCAGTTCTTC. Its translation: CASSERAGSYNEQFF.

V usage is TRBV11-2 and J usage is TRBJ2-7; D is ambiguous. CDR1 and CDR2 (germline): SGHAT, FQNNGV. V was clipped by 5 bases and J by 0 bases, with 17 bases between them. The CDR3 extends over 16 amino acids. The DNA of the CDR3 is TGTGCCAGCAGCGGCAGCGAGGCGCCCTCCTCCTACGAGCAGTACTTC. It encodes CASSGSEAPSSYEQYF.

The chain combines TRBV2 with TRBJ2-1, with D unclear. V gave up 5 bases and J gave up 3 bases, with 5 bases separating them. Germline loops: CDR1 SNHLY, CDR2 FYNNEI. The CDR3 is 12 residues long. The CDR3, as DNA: TGTGCCAGCAGTTATATCTACAATGAGCAGTTCTTC. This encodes CASSYIYNEQFF.

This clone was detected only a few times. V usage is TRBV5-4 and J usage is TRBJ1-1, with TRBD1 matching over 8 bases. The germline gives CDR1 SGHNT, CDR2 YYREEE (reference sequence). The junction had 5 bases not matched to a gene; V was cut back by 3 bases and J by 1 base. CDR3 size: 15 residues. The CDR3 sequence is CASSSRDRGNTEAFF. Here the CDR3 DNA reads TGTGCCAGCAGCTCCAGAGACAGGGGGAACACTGAAGCTTTCTTT.